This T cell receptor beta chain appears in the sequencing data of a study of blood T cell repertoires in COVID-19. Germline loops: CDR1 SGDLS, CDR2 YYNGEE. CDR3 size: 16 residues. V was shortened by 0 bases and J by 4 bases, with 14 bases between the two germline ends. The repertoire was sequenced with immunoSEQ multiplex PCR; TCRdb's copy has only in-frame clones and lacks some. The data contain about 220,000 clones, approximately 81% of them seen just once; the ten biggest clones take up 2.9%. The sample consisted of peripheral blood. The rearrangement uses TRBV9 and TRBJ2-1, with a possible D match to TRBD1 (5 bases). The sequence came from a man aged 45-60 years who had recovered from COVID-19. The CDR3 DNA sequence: TGTGCCAGCAGCGTAGTCCCAACGTCAGGGTACAATGAGCAGTTCTTC. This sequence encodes CASSVVPTSGYNEQFF.